The 11 T cell receptor beta chains given below trace back to one sample, sequenced in a study of Ad26.COV2.S vaccination and SARS-CoV-2 variants. Clones were sequenced by immunoSEQ multiplex PCR, and TCRdb holds only the in-frame ones, with some missing. The sample carries approximately 400,000 clones, approximately 84% recorded once. Treatment in this sample: 19 received Ad26.COV2.S at low or high dose, single or two shots; 5 received placebo; per-sample allocation not given. Sampling took place 63 days after the first vaccine or placebo injection. The sample here was peripheral blood, taken in a trial of Ad26.COV2.S vaccine versus placebo. These receptors were obtained from a person aged 18 to 59 who received the Ad26.COV2.S COVID-19 vaccine or a placebo.

V usage is TRBV19 and J usage is TRBJ2-5; 7 bases match TRBD2. The CDR3 contains 18 residues. Per the germline V gene, CDR1 is LNHDA and CDR2 is SQIVND (reference sequence). J was trimmed by 3 bases and V by 1 base; bases with no gene match: 14. The CDR3 nucleotides are TGTGCCAGTAGTATAGGCCAGACTAGCCTGCAGAGAGAAGAGACCCAGTACTTC. Amino acid sequence: CASSIGQTSLQREETQYF.

The V gene is TRBV12-3 or TRBV12-4, the J gene TRBJ2-1; 8 bases match TRBD1. This CDR3 spans 13 amino acids. V was clipped by 10 bases and J by 4 bases; unmatched bases: 6. CDR3 bases: TGTGCCAACGGCGACAGGGGTTACAATGAGCAGTTCTTC. Residues: CANGDRGYNEQFF.

The CDR3 loop is CASSQDRGPGTGELFF. The CDR3 region has the DNA TGCGCCAGCAGCCAAGATAGGGGGCCGGGCACCGGGGAGCTGTTTTTT. The chain carries TRBV4-1 and TRBJ2-2; 7 nucleotides align to TRBD1. V lost 0 bases to trimming and J lost 4 bases; unmatched junction nucleotides: 5. This CDR3 comprises 16 residues. Germline-derived CDR1 and CDR2 are MGHRA and YSYEKL.

The J gene is TRBJ1-2, the V gene TRBV2, with TRBD1 matching 7 bases. The CDR3 totals 16 residues. Trimming removed 6 bases from V and 10 bases from J; junction bases left unmatched: 20. Germline V CDR1 and CDR2: SNHLY, FYNNEI. The CDR3 coding sequence is TGTGCCAGCAGCAATTTTCCTTGGCGACAGGGCAGCGACTACACCTTC. Protein: CASSNFPWRQGSDYTF. Full variable domain (outside the CDR3, taken from reference TRBV2 and TRBJ1-2): EPEVTQTPSHQVTQMGQEVILRCVPISNHLYFYWYRQILGQKVEFLVSFYNNEISEKSEIFDDQFSVERPDGSNFTLKIRSTKLEDSAMYFCASSNFPWRQGSDYTFGSGTRLTVV.

J is TRBJ1-6 and V is TRBV2; a weak D match, TRBD1 (6 bases). The CDR3 length is 15 residues. Germline CDR1 reads SNHLY; CDR2 reads FYNNEI. With 3 bases removed from V and 9 bases from J, the gap between germline ends came to 15 bases. CDR3 coding DNA: TGTGCCAGCAGTGACGGGGGCCCGAAGGGTTCACCCCTCCACTTT. Translating gives CASSDGGPKGSPLHF.

This chain links TRBV5-1 with TRBJ2-1; 8 nucleotides agree with TRBD1. The CDR3 extends over 18 amino acids. J was trimmed by 12 bases and V by 5 bases; bases with no gene match: 25. Germline CDR1 SGHRS, CDR2 YFSETQ. CDR3 nucleotide sequence: TGCGCCAGCAGTGAGGTTGACAGGGGAGTCCAGACTAGTAAATCGCAGTTCTTC. Amino acid sequence: CASSEVDRGVQTSKSQFF.

The chain has TRBV9 and TRBJ2-1; 11 positions match TRBD2. The V gene end was trimmed by 3 bases and the J gene end by 4 bases; junction bases not matched to a gene: 3. The germline CDR1 and CDR2 sequences are SGDLS and YYNGEE. The CDR3 is 15 residues long. CDR3 in amino acids: CASSEGLADYNEQFF. For the CDR3, the DNA is TGTGCCAGCAGCGAGGGACTAGCGGATTACAATGAGCAGTTCTTC.

This clone came up once. The rearrangement links TRBV3-1 (or the pseudogene TRBV3-2) to TRBJ1-3; no clear D. The length of the CDR3 is 15 residues. Trimming left V 2 bases short and J 8 bases short, with 16 bases between. Germline values: CDR1 LGHDT, CDR2 YNNKEL (reference sequence). CDR3 DNA sequence: TGTGCCAGCAGCCAATCGCAGGCCCCCCGGGACACCATATATTTT. This codes for CASSQSQAPRDTIYF.

The chain employs TRBV18 and TRBJ2-5, with 9 bases fitting TRBD2. The CDR3 is 17 amino acids. The trim removed 3 bases at V and 4 bases at J, leaving 12 bases unmatched. CDR1 and CDR2 from the germline V gene are KGHSH and LQKENI. In nucleotides, the CDR3 is TGTGCCAGCTCACCCTTCCCAGGGAAACTAGCGGGAGAGACCCAGTACTTC. Protein sequence: CASSPFPGKLAGETQYF.

The chain carries TRBV24-1 and TRBJ2-3, with D uncertain. The germline V gene has CDR1 KGHDR and CDR2 SFDVKD. The V end was cut by 5 bases, the J end by 3 bases, with 2 bases between. The length of the CDR3 is 11 residues. This CDR3 is CATSATDTQYF. The CDR3 region has the DNA TGTGCCACCAGTGCGACAGATACGCAGTATTTT.

J is TRBJ2-1 and V is TRBV29-1; D may be TRBD2 (7 bases). The CDR3 extends over 16 amino acids. V gave up 4 bases and J gave up 2 bases, with 18 bases separating them. CDR1 and CDR2 from the germline V gene are SQVTM and ANQGSEA. This chain's CDR3 is CSVAGGSNHPYNEQFF. The CDR3 bases are TGCAGCGTTGCGGGGGGCTCTAACCATCCCTACAATGAGCAGTTCTTC.